Listed below are T cell receptor beta chains from one sample, sequenced in a study of T cells in Graves' hyperthyroidism and ophthalmopathy. TCRdb independently ran MiXCR on the multiplex PCR reads; one entry per CDR3 protein. The sample lists roughly 30,000 distinct CDR3 sequences; roughly 45% were seen once. The sequencing input was blood. The source is a woman in her 30s with Graves' hyperthyroidism. The CDR3 runs from the conserved cysteine through the conserved F or W. Clone size is not always given. Where it is, it says once, few, many or a class for expanded clones.

CDR3aa: CASSGMGETQYF; j_gene: TRBJ2-5; abundance: many; v_gene: TRBV27
CDR3aa: CASSQEVRETQYF; j_gene: TRBJ2-5; abundance: many; v_gene: TRBV7-9
CDR3aa: CSAGDFLLSTDTQYF; j_gene: TRBJ2-3; abundance: few; v_gene: TRBV20-1
CDR3aa: CAWEATGELFF; j_gene: TRBJ2-2; abundance: many; v_gene: TRBV30
CDR3aa: CASGGGGADTQYF; j_gene: TRBJ2-3; abundance: -; v_gene: TRBV9
CDR3aa: CASSISSPGYQPQHF; j_gene: TRBJ1-5; abundance: many; v_gene: TRBV19
CDR3aa: CASSPREPSYGYTF; j_gene: TRBJ1-2; abundance: many; v_gene: TRBV6-5
CDR3aa: CASSVGQGGSHSF; j_gene: TRBJ1-2; abundance: -; v_gene: TRBV9
CDR3aa: CASSPGETGQGNQPQHF; j_gene: TRBJ1-5; abundance: many; v_gene: TRBV6-1
CDR3aa: CASNGETYEQYF; j_gene: TRBJ2-7; abundance: -; v_gene: TRBV7-8
CDR3aa: CSARESGGIQETQYF; j_gene: TRBJ2-5; abundance: -; v_gene: TRBV20-1
CDR3aa: CASSLGSEMLDTQYF; j_gene: TRBJ2-3; abundance: -; v_gene: TRBV5-1
CDR3aa: CASSRGTGHSDTQYF; j_gene: TRBJ2-3; abundance: few; v_gene: TRBV18
CDR3aa: CASSTTDASTEAFF; j_gene: TRBJ1-1; abundance: many; v_gene: TRBV5-1
CDR3aa: CASSFTAGGAGTQYF; j_gene: TRBJ2-3; abundance: many; v_gene: TRBV7-3
CDR3aa: CASSKYNEQFF; j_gene: TRBJ2-1; abundance: medium-sized; v_gene: TRBV2
CDR3aa: CASSEEGRGGTEAFF; j_gene: TRBJ1-1; abundance: many; v_gene: TRBV2
CDR3aa: CAITEGGTLTYEQYF; j_gene: TRBJ2-7; abundance: -; v_gene: TRBV9
CDR3aa: CATPTYVGYEQFF; j_gene: TRBJ2-1; abundance: once; v_gene: TRBV24-1
CDR3aa: CASIEGRTDTQYF; j_gene: TRBJ2-3; abundance: many; v_gene: TRBV28
CDR3aa: CASGPTTNRTGEQFF; j_gene: TRBJ2-1; abundance: -; v_gene: TRBV12-5
CDR3aa: CSFRDRNTDTQYF; j_gene: TRBJ2-3; abundance: medium-sized; v_gene: TRBV20-1
CDR3aa: CAWSGTQKYSGNTIYF; j_gene: TRBJ1-3; abundance: -; v_gene: TRBV30
CDR3aa: CATSLGGEETQYF; j_gene: TRBJ2-5; abundance: -; v_gene: TRBV24-1
CDR3aa: CASSATRTANTEAFF; j_gene: TRBJ1-1; abundance: -; v_gene: TRBV10-1
CDR3aa: CSARLRTSGRGETQYF; j_gene: TRBJ2-5; abundance: -; v_gene: TRBV20-1
CDR3aa: CASSLVGSDTEAFF; j_gene: TRBJ1-1; abundance: medium-sized; v_gene: TRBV7-3
CDR3aa: CAISDTVPRGTSPYNEQFF; j_gene: TRBJ2-1; abundance: once; v_gene: TRBV10-3
CDR3aa: CAWSGDRGQIEAFF; j_gene: TRBJ1-1; abundance: -; v_gene: TRBV30
CDR3aa: CASSLRGGGSQPQHF; j_gene: TRBJ1-5; abundance: -; v_gene: TRBV7-9
CDR3aa: CASSGSGTASGSWETQYF; j_gene: TRBJ2-5; abundance: -; v_gene: TRBV5-1
CDR3aa: CASSFYICSARTGQYNEQFF; j_gene: TRBJ2-1; abundance: -; v_gene: TRBV11-1
CDR3aa: CASSFGREVGYYEQYF; j_gene: TRBJ2-7; abundance: many; v_gene: TRBV12-3/TRBV12-4
CDR3aa: CASRRLPGRDEQYF; j_gene: TRBJ2-7; abundance: many; v_gene: TRBV12-3/TRBV12-4
CDR3aa: CASSLDGDRFYEQYF; j_gene: TRBJ2-7; abundance: medium-sized; v_gene: TRBV11-2
CDR3aa: CASSLTVTRGGQPQHF; j_gene: TRBJ1-5; abundance: -; v_gene: TRBV7-3
CDR3aa: CASSRGAVEQYF; j_gene: TRBJ2-7; abundance: -; v_gene: TRBV5-1
CDR3aa: CASSVDLAGVDEQFF; j_gene: TRBJ2-1; abundance: medium-sized; v_gene: TRBV9
CDR3aa: CASSFAGAPGYTF; j_gene: TRBJ1-2; abundance: many; v_gene: TRBV28
CDR3aa: CASSLTGTDNGQLF; j_gene: TRBJ2-1; abundance: few; v_gene: TRBV5-6
CDR3aa: CASSVASGDVLTF; j_gene: TRBJ2-6; abundance: -; v_gene: TRBV9